This T cell receptor beta chain was identified in a study of T cell responses to AZD1222 COVID-19 vaccine (dated by TCRdb to 2020 to 2023). A note on the overall study: TCR sequencing covered some 240 trial participants: 207 given two doses of AZD1222 and approximately 26 given two doses of MenACWY control vaccine. Trial participants were enrolled by age into subgroups of 18-55, 56-69 and 70-plus years, and roughly 150, 30 and 60 TCR-sequenced participants, respectively, were included in these subgroups.

The CDR3 regions of human TCRbeta chains were analyzed by immunosequencing. Per the original workflow: Repertoire TCRs were matched against a reference library of SARS-CoV-2-specific TCRs generated with the MIRA antigen-specificity platform. Breadth was defined as the fraction of unique TCRs that were SARS-CoV-2-associated. Depth was defined as the fraction of total T cells that were SARS-CoV-2-associated. Using the MIRA data, each spike-specific TCR was mapped to the spike region that the TCR reacts to and placed in a CD4 or CD8 class. Log10-transformed breadth and depth values were compared by one-way ANOVA with Sidak's multiple comparisons tests. The immuneACCESS repertoire file appears here via TCRdb, limited to in-frame rearrangements. These files lack a portion of the clones; in checked studies, under half of the deficit traces to unresolved V genes, and the cause of the others is not known. V, J and clone size reflect that table, while D and trimming were determined from the DNA. This sample gives some 110,000 clones in total; 88% of them show up just once. Of the sample, about 4% is held by the ten largest clones.

What the research found in general, with its limitations: Vaccine-associated CD4 TCRs spanned the whole spike protein, with dominant responses in regions 160-218 and 743-854. Most participants were white British and females outnumbered males, and the authors suggested that clonal diversity may have been underestimated. In the small 56-69-year group, the increase in depth fell short of significance, most likely because of low power. Spike-specific TCR breadth and depth rose significantly after two AZD1222 doses compared with day 0 and with MenACWY recipients. Because no day 14 peak-response samples were available, the repertoires could be characterized only after the peak T cell response. Only five or six AZD1222 recipients were SARS-CoV-2 seropositive at baseline, limiting conclusions about previously exposed vaccinees. Reportedly, close to half of the unique spike-specific TCRs recognized epitopes lying outside the regions that are mutated in the B.1.351 and B.1.1.7 variants.

This clone occurred a few times. Its antigen is not yet known. No much larger clone is present one base from it, and per-base qualities are unavailable. The sample's time point, from its label and the paper: about 28 days (+/-7) after the second vaccine dose. AZD1222 recipients with second doses at about 4 weeks or about 12 weeks were pooled, because spike-specific TCR depth and breadth did not differ between schedules. Vaccinee samples were obtained from the UK trials COV001 and COV002, which included a single-blind randomized controlled phase 2/3 trial of AZD1222 (ChAdOx1 nCoV-19) in healthy adults. Trial participant PBMC samples were collected at day 0 and day 28 after the second dose for TCRbeta chain sequencing. Germline trimming: 4 bases from V, 8 bases from J; junction bases outside gene matches: 6. Via the germline V gene, CDR1 is MRHNA and CDR2 SNTAGT. Its CDR3 holds 15 amino acids, cysteine through phenylalanine. The DNA shown is the 45-base CDR3, in frame from base 1.

The chain links TRBV6-4 with TRBJ2-1, and TRBD2 matches 12 of the central bases. The sample was peripheral blood, taken 28 days after the second AZD1222 dose. The clonotype originates from an adult who received the AZD1222 COVID-19 vaccine. The nucleotides are TGTGCCAGCAGTGCCCTAGCGGGAGGGAACGATGAGCAGTTCTTC. Its coded protein is CASSALAGGNDEQFF.